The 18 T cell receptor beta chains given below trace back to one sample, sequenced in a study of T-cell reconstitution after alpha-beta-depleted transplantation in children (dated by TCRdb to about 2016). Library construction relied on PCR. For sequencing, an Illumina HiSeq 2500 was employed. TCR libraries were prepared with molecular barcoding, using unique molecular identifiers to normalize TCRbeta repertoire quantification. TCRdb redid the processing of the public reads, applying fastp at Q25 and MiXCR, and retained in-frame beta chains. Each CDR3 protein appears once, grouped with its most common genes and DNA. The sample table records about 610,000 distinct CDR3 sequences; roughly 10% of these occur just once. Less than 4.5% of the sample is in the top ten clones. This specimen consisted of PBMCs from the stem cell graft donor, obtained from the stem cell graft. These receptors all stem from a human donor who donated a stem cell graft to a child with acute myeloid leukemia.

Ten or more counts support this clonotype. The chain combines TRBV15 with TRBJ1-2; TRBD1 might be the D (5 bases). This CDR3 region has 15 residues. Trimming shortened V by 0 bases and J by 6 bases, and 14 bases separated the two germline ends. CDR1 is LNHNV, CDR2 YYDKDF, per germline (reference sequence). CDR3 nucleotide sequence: TGTGCCACCAGCAGAGATCTCGGGGGAGTTCATGGCTACACCTTC. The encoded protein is CATSRDLGGVHGYTF.

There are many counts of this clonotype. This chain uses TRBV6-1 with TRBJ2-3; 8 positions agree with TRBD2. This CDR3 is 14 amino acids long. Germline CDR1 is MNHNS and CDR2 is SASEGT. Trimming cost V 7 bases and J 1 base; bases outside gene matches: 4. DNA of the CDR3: TGTGCCAGCACCCCCGGGAGGGGCACAGATACGCAGTATTTT. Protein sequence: CASTPGRGTDTQYF.

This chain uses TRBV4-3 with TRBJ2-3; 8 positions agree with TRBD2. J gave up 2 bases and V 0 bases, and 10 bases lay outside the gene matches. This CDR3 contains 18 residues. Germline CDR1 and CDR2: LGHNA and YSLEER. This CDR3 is CASSQDLASGLVTDTQYF. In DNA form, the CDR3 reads TGCGCCAGCAGCCAAGATCTGGCTAGCGGGCTAGTCACAGATACGCAGTATTTT.

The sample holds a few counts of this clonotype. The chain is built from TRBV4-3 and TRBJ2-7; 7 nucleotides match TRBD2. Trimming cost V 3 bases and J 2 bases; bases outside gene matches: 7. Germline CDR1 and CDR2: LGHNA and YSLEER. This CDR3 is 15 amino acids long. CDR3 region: CASSQGMGGAYEQYF. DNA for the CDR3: TGCGCCAGCAGCCAGGGAATGGGAGGGGCCTACGAGCAGTACTTC.

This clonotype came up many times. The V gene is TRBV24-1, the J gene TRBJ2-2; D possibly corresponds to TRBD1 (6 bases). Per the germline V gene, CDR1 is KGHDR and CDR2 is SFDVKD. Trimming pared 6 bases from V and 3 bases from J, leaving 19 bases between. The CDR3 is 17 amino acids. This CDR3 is CATSTTAGEMYTGELFF. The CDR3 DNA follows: TGTGCCACCAGTACAACGGCAGGGGAAATGTACACCGGGGAGCTGTTTTTT.

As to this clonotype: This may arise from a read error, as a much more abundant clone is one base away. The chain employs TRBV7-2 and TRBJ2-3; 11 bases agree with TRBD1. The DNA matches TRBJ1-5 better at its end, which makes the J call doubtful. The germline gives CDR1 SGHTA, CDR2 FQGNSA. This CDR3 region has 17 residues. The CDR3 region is CASSPGTGGIFEDTQHF. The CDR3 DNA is TGTGCCAGCAGCCCGGGGACAGGGGGTATTTTTGAGGATACGCAGCATTTT.

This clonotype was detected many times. The CDR3 DNA reads TGTGCCAGCAAGGCGGGACTCTCGAACACTGAAGCTTTCTTT. Translation gives CASKAGLSNTEAFF. The rearrangement links TRBV6-5 to TRBJ1-1; maybe TRBD1 (5 bases). Germline CDR1 is MNHEY and CDR2 is SVGAGI. The V end lost 7 bases, the J end lost 1 base, and 13 bases lay between the germline ends. The length of the CDR3 is 14 residues.

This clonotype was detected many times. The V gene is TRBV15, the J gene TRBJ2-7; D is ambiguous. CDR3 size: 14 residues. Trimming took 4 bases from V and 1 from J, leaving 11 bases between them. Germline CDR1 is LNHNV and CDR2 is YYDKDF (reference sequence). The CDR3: CATSKERSSYEQYF. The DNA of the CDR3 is TGTGCCACCAGCAAGGAGAGGAGTTCCTACGAGCAGTACTTC.

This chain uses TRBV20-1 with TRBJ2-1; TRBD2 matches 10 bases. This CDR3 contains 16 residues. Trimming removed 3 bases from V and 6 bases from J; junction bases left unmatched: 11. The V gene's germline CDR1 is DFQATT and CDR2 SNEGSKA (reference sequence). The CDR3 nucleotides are TGCAGTGCTAGGGAGGCTAGCGGGAGTTTGAGCAATGAGCAGTTCTTC. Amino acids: CSAREASGSLSNEQFF.

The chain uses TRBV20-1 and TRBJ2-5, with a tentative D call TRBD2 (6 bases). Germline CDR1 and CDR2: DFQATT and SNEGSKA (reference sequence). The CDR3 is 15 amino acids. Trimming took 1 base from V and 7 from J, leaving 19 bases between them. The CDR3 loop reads CSARGELAYFRTQYF. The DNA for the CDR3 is TGCAGTGCTAGAGGGGAACTAGCCTACTTCCGGACCCAGTACTTC.

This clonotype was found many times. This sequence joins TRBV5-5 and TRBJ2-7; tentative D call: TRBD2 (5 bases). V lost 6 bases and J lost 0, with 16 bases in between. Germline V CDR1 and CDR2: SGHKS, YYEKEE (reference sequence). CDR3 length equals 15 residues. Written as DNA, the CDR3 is TGTGCCAGCAATAACGGGGTCCTACTCTCCTACGAGCAGTACTTC. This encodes CASNNGVLLSYEQYF.

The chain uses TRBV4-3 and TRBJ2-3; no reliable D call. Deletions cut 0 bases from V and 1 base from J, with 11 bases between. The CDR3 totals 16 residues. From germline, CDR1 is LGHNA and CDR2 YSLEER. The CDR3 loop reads CASSQDRFFGTDTQYF. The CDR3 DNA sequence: TGCGCCAGCAGCCAAGATCGGTTTTTCGGCACAGATACGCAGTATTTT.

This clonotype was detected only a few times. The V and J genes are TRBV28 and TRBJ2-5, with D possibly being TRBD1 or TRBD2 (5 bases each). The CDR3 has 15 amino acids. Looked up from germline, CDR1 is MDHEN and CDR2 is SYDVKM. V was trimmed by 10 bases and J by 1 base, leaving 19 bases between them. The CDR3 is CATHGHWESQETQYF. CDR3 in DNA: TGTGCCACCCACGGACATTGGGAGAGCCAAGAGACCCAGTACTTC.

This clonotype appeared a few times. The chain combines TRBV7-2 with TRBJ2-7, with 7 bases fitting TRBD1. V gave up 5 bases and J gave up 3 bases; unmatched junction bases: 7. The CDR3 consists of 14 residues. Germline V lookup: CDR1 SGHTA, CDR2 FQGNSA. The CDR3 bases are TGTGCCAGCAGCCAAGGACAGGCCCTCTACGAGCAGTACTTC. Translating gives CASSQGQALYEQYF.

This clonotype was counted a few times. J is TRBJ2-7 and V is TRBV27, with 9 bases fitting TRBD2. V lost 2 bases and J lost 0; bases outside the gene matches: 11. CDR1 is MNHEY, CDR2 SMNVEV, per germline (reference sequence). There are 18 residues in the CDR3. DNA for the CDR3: TGTGCCAGCAGTTTAAGGGGGGAACTAGCGGGTCCCTCCTACGAGCAGTACTTC. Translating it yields CASSLRGELAGPSYEQYF.

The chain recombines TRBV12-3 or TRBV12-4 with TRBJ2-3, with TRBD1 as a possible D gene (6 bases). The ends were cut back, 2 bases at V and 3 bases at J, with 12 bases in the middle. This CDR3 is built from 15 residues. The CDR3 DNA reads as TGTGCCAGCAGTTTACCGGCAGGGGTAACAGATACGCAGTATTTT. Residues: CASSLPAGVTDTQYF.

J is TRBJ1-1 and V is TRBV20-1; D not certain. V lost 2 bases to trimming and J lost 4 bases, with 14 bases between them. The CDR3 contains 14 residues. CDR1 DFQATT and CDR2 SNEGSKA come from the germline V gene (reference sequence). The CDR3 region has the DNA TGCAGTGCTAGACCCGACCTCGGCGGCACTGAAGCTTTCTTT. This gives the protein CSARPDLGGTEAFF.

The chain's CDR3 is CSGLTSGNNEQFF. In DNA, the CDR3 is TGCAGCGGACTGACTAGCGGTAACAATGAGCAGTTCTTC. The chain is built from TRBV29-1 and TRBJ2-1; 9 bases fit TRBD2. Germline-derived CDR1 and CDR2 are SQVTM and ANQGSEA. This CDR3 is built from 13 residues. The V gene end was trimmed by 7 bases and the J gene end by 5 bases; junction bases not matched to a gene: 6.